This T cell receptor (beta chain) was identified during a study of shared clonotypes between healthy human individuals. Study information: The donor pool was made up of a couple of women and a few men aged 18 to 49. CD4 naive cells filled three plates per donor, CD4 memory three, CD8 naive two and CD8 memory one.

Each PCR replicate from the sorted subsets contained approximately 0.2 ug DNA, which is about 31,000 T cell genomes. Sequencing was performed with immunoSEQ multiplex PCR; in TCRdb, only in-frame clones are kept and a portion is missing. The sample has about 2.4 million clones; over 85% are singletons. General study results and limits: Sample collection involved blood only; tissue repertoires are likely different.

A word on this clone: The target antigen is unknown.

The sample consisted of naive CD4+ T cells from PBMCs. Specified subset: CD45RA+ positively selected. This receptor was obtained from a man aged 18 to 30 in good health. Some clones in this sample may be carry-over from other donors' samples.

The CDR3 sequence is CASSRRPPGLFYEQYF. CDR3 bases: TGTGCCAGCAGTCGCCGTCCGCCGGGTCTATTCTACGAGCAGTACTTC. The chain employs TRBV27 and TRBJ2-7; D is uncertain. Trimming removed 5 bases from V and 3 bases from J, with 20 bases in between. This CDR3 has 16 amino acids. Per germline, CDR1 MNHEY and CDR2 SMNVEV (reference sequence).